Shown below are 9 T cell receptor beta chains from a single sample sequenced in a study of T cell responses to AZD1222 COVID-19 vaccine (dated by TCRdb to the early 2020s). The time point tag for this specimen amounts to: about 28 days (+/-7) after the second vaccine dose. The receptor library was made with the immunoSEQ multiplex PCR assay. TCRdb limited this immuneACCESS table to in-frame rearrangements with V and J called. A share of clones is missing; checked studies link under half to unresolved V genes, and the rest is unexplained. Here the sample has about 94,000 clones; roughly 85% occur a single time. The biggest ten clones account for roughly 5% of the sample. This specimen consisted of peripheral blood, obtained 28 days after the second AZD1222 dose. The receptors were gathered from an adult who received the AZD1222 COVID-19 vaccine.

The chain has TRBV19 and TRBJ2-7; D not resolved. Germline V lookup: CDR1 LNHDA, CDR2 SQIVND (reference sequence). The CDR3 length is 13 residues. The V and J ends lost 6 bases and 0 bases respectively, with 9 bases between them. CDR3 residues: CASRDGSSYEQYF. The CDR3 DNA reads TGTGCCAGTAGAGACGGGTCCTCCTACGAGCAGTACTTC.

This chain connects TRBV5-1 to TRBJ2-5; D might be TRBD2 (5 bases). V lost 3 bases, J lost 3 bases, and 18 bases lay in between. Germline V CDR1 and CDR2: SGHRS, YFSETQ. The CDR3 contains 16 residues. The CDR3 DNA reads TGCGCCAGCAGCTCCTCGGGAAGCACGGGAAAAGAGACCCAGTACTTC. It specifies CASSSSGSTGKETQYF.

The chain joins TRBV4-2 to TRBJ2-3; D may be TRBD2 (5 bases). V was clipped by 0 bases and J by 9 bases, with 16 bases between them. Germline lookup yields CDR1 LGHNA and CDR2 YNFKEQ. The CDR3 has 15 residues. The CDR3 region has the DNA TGTGCCAGCAGCCAAGATCCCCTAGCTCAGATGACGCAGTATTTT. Translating it yields CASSQDPLAQMTQYF.

The rearrangement links TRBV7-9 to TRBJ1-6; the D gene is possibly TRBD1 (5 bases). Germline V gene sequence: CDR1 SEHNR, CDR2 FQNEAQ (reference sequence). This CDR3 region has 14 residues. Trimming took off 7 bases at V and 0 bases at J, with 7 bases between the two ends. CDR3 in DNA: TGTGCCAGCACCGGGGGCTCCTATAATTCACCCCTCCACTTT. Its protein product is CASTGGSYNSPLHF.

This clone was seen a handful of times. V usage is TRBV7-9 and J usage is TRBJ1-3; 7 bases match TRBD1. Trimming cost V 1 base and J 4 bases; bases outside gene matches: 4. There are 15 residues in the CDR3. Germline values: CDR1 SEHNR, CDR2 FQNEAQ (reference sequence). The CDR3 protein is CASSLDRGPGNTIYF. Here the CDR3 DNA reads TGTGCCAGCAGCTTAGACAGGGGCCCCGGAAACACCATATATTTT. Drawing the rest from reference TRBV7-9 and TRBJ1-3, the complete variable domain is DTGVSQNPRHKITKRGQNVTFRCDPISEHNRLYWYRQTLGQGPEFLTYFQNEAQLEKSRLLSDRFSAERPKGSFSTLEIQRTEQGDSAMYLCASSLDRGPGNTIYFGEGSWLTVV.

This chain connects TRBV11-2 to TRBJ2-2; D is perhaps TRBD2 (5 bases). This CDR3 has 15 amino acids. The germline V gene has CDR1 SGHAT and CDR2 FQNNGV. V was shortened by 0 bases and J by 4 bases, with 9 bases between the two germline ends. CDR3 region: CASSLDRAGTGELFF. CDR3 bases: TGTGCCAGCAGCTTAGACCGGGCGGGCACCGGGGAGCTGTTTTTT.

The chain carries TRBV6-6 and TRBJ2-1; D ambiguous. The CDR3 spans 13 residues. With 2 bases removed from V and 8 bases from J, the gap between germline ends came to 10 bases. CDR1 is MNHNY and CDR2 is SVGAGI in the germline V gene (reference sequence). Written as DNA, the CDR3 is TGTGCCAGCAGTTACCCTGGGTTGGATGAGCAGTTCTTC. It codes for CASSYPGLDEQFF.

The table lists this clone with a count of one. J is TRBJ2-7 and V is TRBV10-2, with 7 bases lining up with TRBD1. V trimming: 6 bases; J trimming: 5 bases; junction bases outside the gene matches: 10. Germline-derived CDR1 and CDR2 are WSHSY and SAAADI. This CDR3 contains 14 residues. The CDR3 DNA follows: TGCGCCAGCAGCCCGACCCTGACAGGGAACGAGCAGTACTTC. Amino acids: CASSPTLTGNEQYF.

V and J are TRBV6-5 and TRBJ1-2; the D is unclear. The V end was cut by 0 bases, the J end by 2 bases, with 7 bases between. Germline V gives CDR1 MNHEY, CDR2 SVGAGI. This CDR3 is built from 14 residues. CDR3 sequence: CASSYSVQNYGYTF. CDR3 nucleotide sequence: TGTGCCAGCAGTTACTCGGTACAGAACTATGGCTACACCTTC.